Listed below are T cell receptor beta chains from one sample, sequenced in a study of T cell changes during pregnancy in multiple sclerosis. TCRdb keeps only in-frame clones here, not all; method: immunoSEQ multiplex PCR. The sample records some 90,000 clones, about nine tenths being singletons. The sample consisted of peripheral blood, taken after pregnancy. All receptors come from a female donor in good health, enrolled as a control in a pregnancy study. CDR3s include the opening cysteine and the closing phenylalanine or tryptophan. The D gene is left open where the match is weak. Size is stated for part of the rows, as once, few or many counts, or as a class when the clone is expanded.

v_call: TRBV7-3; d_call: TRBD1; j_call: TRBJ2-3; clone_size: .; cdr3_nt: TGTGCCAGCAGCTTAGGGACAGACACAGATACGCAGTATTTT; cdr3_aa: CASSLGTDTDTQYF
v_call: TRBV7-3; d_call: .; j_call: TRBJ1-5; clone_size: .; cdr3_nt: TGTGCCAGCAGCTTAGGGGCCGGTCAGCCCCAGCATTTT; cdr3_aa: CASSLGAGQPQHF
v_call: TRBV11-1; d_call: .; j_call: TRBJ2-3; clone_size: .; cdr3_nt: TGTGCCAGCAGCTTAAGTGCGCTTACTAGCACAGATACGCAGTATTTT; cdr3_aa: CASSLSALTSTDTQYF
v_call: TRBV6-1; d_call: .; j_call: TRBJ2-7; clone_size: once; cdr3_nt: TGTGCCAGCAGTGGCCCGGGACAATTGATCAGGTACGAGCAGTACTTC; cdr3_aa: CASSGPGQLIRYEQYF
v_call: TRBV7-2; d_call: .; j_call: TRBJ1-2; clone_size: .; cdr3_nt: TGTGCCAGCAGCTCGATGGGGAGAAAGCCTGGCTACACCTTC; cdr3_aa: CASSSMGRKPGYTF
v_call: TRBV14; d_call: .; j_call: TRBJ1-2; clone_size: once; cdr3_nt: TGTGCCAGCAGCCAAGTGACGGTCCGTTCAGGCAAATTTGACTATGGCTACACCTTC; cdr3_aa: CASSQVTVRSGKFDYGYTF
v_call: TRBV27; d_call: .; j_call: TRBJ1-4; clone_size: .; cdr3_nt: TGTGCCAGCAGTTTCCTGCCAGTCCCTGCGGGCGAAAAACTGTTTTTT; cdr3_aa: CASSFLPVPAGEKLFF
v_call: TRBV28; d_call: .; j_call: TRBJ2-7; clone_size: .; cdr3_nt: TGTGCCAGCAGCCAGGCTTACGAGCAGTACTTC; cdr3_aa: CASSQAYEQYF
v_call: TRBV5-1; d_call: .; j_call: TRBJ2-7; clone_size: .; cdr3_nt: TGCGCCAGCGGGAGCAGAGGGCCAGACTACGAGCAGTACTTC; cdr3_aa: CASGSRGPDYEQYF
v_call: TRBV7-2; d_call: TRBD1; j_call: TRBJ1-1; clone_size: .; cdr3_nt: TGTGCCAGCAGCGACTGGACAGGTGAAGCTTTCTTT; cdr3_aa: CASSDWTGEAFF
v_call: TRBV5-6; d_call: .; j_call: TRBJ1-2; clone_size: medium-sized; cdr3_nt: TGTGCCACCACCTTCAGAGGCGTGGGCTATGGCTACACCTTC; cdr3_aa: CATTFRGVGYGYTF
v_call: TRBV6-6; d_call: TRBD1; j_call: TRBJ2-2; clone_size: .; cdr3_nt: TGTGCCAGCAGCCCACAGGGGGCCGCGAACACCGGGGAGCTGTTTTTT; cdr3_aa: CASSPQGAANTGELFF
v_call: TRBV7-3; d_call: .; j_call: TRBJ2-3; clone_size: .; cdr3_nt: TGTGCCAGCAGCTTTGGTAATAGCTGGAGGGATACGCAGTATTTT; cdr3_aa: CASSFGNSWRDTQYF
v_call: TRBV27; d_call: TRBD2; j_call: TRBJ2-3; clone_size: .; cdr3_nt: TGTGCCAGCAGGTTAGCGGGGGGGCTAAATACGCAGTATTTT; cdr3_aa: CASRLAGGLNTQYF
v_call: TRBV4-2; d_call: TRBD2; j_call: TRBJ2-1; clone_size: .; cdr3_nt: TGTGCCAGCAGCCAAGGACTCGGGGGGGCTCGCAATGGGCAGTTCTTC; cdr3_aa: CASSQGLGGARNGQFF
v_call: TRBV6-5; d_call: .; j_call: TRBJ1-1; clone_size: .; cdr3_nt: TGTGCCAGCAGTTACGCCGGGAACGAAGCTTTCTTT; cdr3_aa: CASSYAGNEAFF
v_call: TRBV11-2; d_call: .; j_call: TRBJ1-1; clone_size: .; cdr3_nt: TGTGCCAGCAGCTCTTCCTTGTACAGGCGGAACACTGAAGCTTTCTTT; cdr3_aa: CASSSSLYRRNTEAFF
v_call: TRBV7-9; d_call: .; j_call: TRBJ1-3; clone_size: .; cdr3_nt: TGTGCCAGCAGCCCATCCACGGGGTCAGGAAACACCATATATTTT; cdr3_aa: CASSPSTGSGNTIYF
v_call: TRBV19; d_call: .; j_call: TRBJ2-3; clone_size: .; cdr3_nt: TGTGCCAGTAGCGTCGATAAGACAGGGAGGTCAGATACGCAGTATTTT; cdr3_aa: CASSVDKTGRSDTQYF
v_call: TRBV11-2; d_call: .; j_call: TRBJ1-2; clone_size: .; cdr3_nt: TGTGCCAGCAGCGAGGATCCCGACAGCAACTATGGCTACACCTTC; cdr3_aa: CASSEDPDSNYGYTF
v_call: TRBV7-2; d_call: TRBD1; j_call: TRBJ2-1; clone_size: .; cdr3_nt: TGTGCCAGCAGCTCACGGACAGGGTTATCTGAGCAGTTCTTC; cdr3_aa: CASSSRTGLSEQFF
v_call: TRBV7-2; d_call: .; j_call: TRBJ1-1; clone_size: .; cdr3_nt: TGTGCCAGCAGCTTCTCCCGGGATACGGCTTTCTTT; cdr3_aa: CASSFSRDTAFF
v_call: TRBV14; d_call: .; j_call: TRBJ1-2; clone_size: .; cdr3_nt: TGTGCCAGCAGCCTACAGGGCTATGGCTACACCTTC; cdr3_aa: CASSLQGYGYTF
v_call: TRBV27; d_call: .; j_call: TRBJ2-7; clone_size: .; cdr3_nt: TGTGCCAGCAGTGCATACAGGGTCGGGCCGCGGGAGCAGTACTTC; cdr3_aa: CASSAYRVGPREQYF
v_call: TRBV19; d_call: .; j_call: TRBJ2-1; clone_size: .; cdr3_nt: TGTGCCAGTAGTATATTATTGGGGGCGGCCAATGAGCAGTTCTTC; cdr3_aa: CASSILLGAANEQFF
v_call: TRBV7-2; d_call: TRBD1; j_call: TRBJ2-3; clone_size: .; cdr3_nt: TGTGCCAGCAGCTCACAGGGGGTAGGAGCAGATACGCAGTATTTT; cdr3_aa: CASSSQGVGADTQYF
v_call: TRBV21-1; d_call: .; j_call: TRBJ1-2; clone_size: .; cdr3_nt: TGTGCCAGCAGCAAAGATTACCTATTGAACTATGGCTACACCTTC; cdr3_aa: CASSKDYLLNYGYTF
v_call: TRBV6-5; d_call: TRBD2; j_call: TRBJ2-2; clone_size: .; cdr3_nt: TGTGCCAGCTTTACTAGCGCTTCGGGGGGGGAGCTGTTTTTT; cdr3_aa: CASFTSASGGELFF
v_call: TRBV6-5; d_call: .; j_call: TRBJ2-3; clone_size: few; cdr3_nt: TGTGCCACCAGGAGGAGTCCTCAAGACGCGCAGTATTTT; cdr3_aa: CATRRSPQDAQYF
v_call: TRBV5-8; d_call: .; j_call: TRBJ1-4; clone_size: once; cdr3_nt: TGTGCCAGCAGCGGAATCGACATTGCAACTAATGAAAAACTGTTTTTT; cdr3_aa: CASSGIDIATNEKLFF
v_call: TRBV15; d_call: TRBD1; j_call: TRBJ1-5; clone_size: .; cdr3_nt: TGTGCCACCAGCATATTCGGACAGGGCAGTCAGCCCCAGCATTTT; cdr3_aa: CATSIFGQGSQPQHF
v_call: TRBV5-4; d_call: .; j_call: TRBJ1-4; clone_size: .; cdr3_nt: TGTGCCAGCAGCTTGGACATTGCAACTAATGAAAAACTGTTTTTT; cdr3_aa: CASSLDIATNEKLFF
v_call: TRBV2; d_call: .; j_call: TRBJ2-7; clone_size: .; cdr3_nt: TGTGCCAGCAGAACCCAGTCCTACGAGCAGTACTTC; cdr3_aa: CASRTQSYEQYF
v_call: TRBV7-9; d_call: .; j_call: TRBJ2-4; clone_size: .; cdr3_nt: TGTGCCAGCAGCTTAGTGGGCAGGTTGGGGCCCAAAAACATTCAGTACTTC; cdr3_aa: CASSLVGRLGPKNIQYF